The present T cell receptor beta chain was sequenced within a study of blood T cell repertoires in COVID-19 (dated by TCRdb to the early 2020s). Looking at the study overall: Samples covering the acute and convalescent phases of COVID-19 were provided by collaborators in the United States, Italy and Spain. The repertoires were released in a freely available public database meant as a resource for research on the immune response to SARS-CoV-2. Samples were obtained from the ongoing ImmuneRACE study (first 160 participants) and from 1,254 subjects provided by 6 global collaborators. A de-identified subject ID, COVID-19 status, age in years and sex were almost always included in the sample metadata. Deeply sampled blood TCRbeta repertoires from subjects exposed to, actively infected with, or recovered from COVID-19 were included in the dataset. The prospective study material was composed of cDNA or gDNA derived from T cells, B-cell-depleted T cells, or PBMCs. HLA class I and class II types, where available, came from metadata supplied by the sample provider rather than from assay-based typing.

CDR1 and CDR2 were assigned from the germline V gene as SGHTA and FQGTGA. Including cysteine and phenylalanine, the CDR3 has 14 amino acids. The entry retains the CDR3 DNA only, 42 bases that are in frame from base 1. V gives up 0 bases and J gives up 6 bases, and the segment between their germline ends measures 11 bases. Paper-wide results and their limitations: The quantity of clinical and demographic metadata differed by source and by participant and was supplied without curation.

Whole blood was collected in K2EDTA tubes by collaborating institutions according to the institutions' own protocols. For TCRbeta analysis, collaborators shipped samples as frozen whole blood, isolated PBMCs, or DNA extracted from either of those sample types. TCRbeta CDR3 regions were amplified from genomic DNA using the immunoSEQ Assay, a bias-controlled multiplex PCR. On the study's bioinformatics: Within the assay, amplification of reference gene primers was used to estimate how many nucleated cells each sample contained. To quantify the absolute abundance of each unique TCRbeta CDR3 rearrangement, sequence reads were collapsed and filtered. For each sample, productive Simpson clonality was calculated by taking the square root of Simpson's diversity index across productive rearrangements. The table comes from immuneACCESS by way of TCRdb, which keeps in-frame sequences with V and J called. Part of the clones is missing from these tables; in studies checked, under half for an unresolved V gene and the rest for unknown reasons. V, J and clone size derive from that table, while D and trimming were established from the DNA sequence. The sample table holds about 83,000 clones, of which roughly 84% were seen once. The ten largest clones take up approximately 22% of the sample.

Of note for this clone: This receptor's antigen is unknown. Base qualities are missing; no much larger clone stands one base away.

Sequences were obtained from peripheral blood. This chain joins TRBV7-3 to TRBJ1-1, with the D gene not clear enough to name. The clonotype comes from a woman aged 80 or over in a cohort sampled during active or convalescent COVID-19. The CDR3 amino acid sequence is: CASSLTAGVAEAFF. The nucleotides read TGTGCCAGCAGCTTAACGGCCGGGGTTGCTGAAGCTTTCTTT.